The TCR beta chain described here comes from a study of blood T cell repertoires in COVID-19. Produced via immunoSEQ multiplex PCR; TCRdb's table is partial and in-frame only. Of under 300,000 clones listed, 86% were seen once; the top ten hold under 6.5%. This CDR3 spans 12 amino acids. With 1 base removed from V and 3 bases from J, the gap between germline ends came to 3 bases. Germline lookup yields CDR1 MDHEN and CDR2 SYDVKM. The specimen was peripheral blood. The origin of this receptor is a man between 60 and 75 years old with acute or convalescent COVID-19. This sequence joins TRBV28 and TRBJ1-2; no definite D call. Here the CDR3 reads CASSLSYYGYTF. CDR3 coding DNA: TGTGCCAGCAGTTTATCTTACTATGGCTACACCTTC.